Described below is a single TCR beta chain sequence and its context. Its antigen is still unknown. The data stem from a study of radiotherapy plus CTLA-4 blockade in lung cancer. Study-level information: Among enrolled patients, less than 20% responded and around 30% achieved disease control.

Study conclusions and caveats: Clones of tumor-derived TCRs expanded in blood after radiotherapy plus ipilimumab. Increased serum interferon-beta after radiation also reportedly predicted response strongly.

CDR3 length: 15 amino acids. Trimming took 2 bases from V and 9 from J; bases not matched to a gene: 9. The germline gives CDR1 SGHRS, CDR2 YFSETQ. Only in-frame clones appear in the TCRdb table, and some are missing; sequencing was by immunoSEQ multiplex PCR. The table shows about 110,000 clones, with under 90% occurring only once. V usage is TRBV5-1 and J usage is TRBJ2-1, with 9 bases aligning to TRBD1. The clonotype originates from a human donor with non-small cell lung cancer that progressed on radiotherapy plus ipilimumab. Some clones in this sample may be carry-over from other donors' samples. This material consisted of peripheral blood, taken from a patient treated with radiotherapy plus ipilimumab. CDR3 region: CASSFSGTGITEQFF. DNA of the CDR3: TGCGCCAGCAGCTTCTCCGGGACAGGGATCACTGAGCAGTTCTTC.